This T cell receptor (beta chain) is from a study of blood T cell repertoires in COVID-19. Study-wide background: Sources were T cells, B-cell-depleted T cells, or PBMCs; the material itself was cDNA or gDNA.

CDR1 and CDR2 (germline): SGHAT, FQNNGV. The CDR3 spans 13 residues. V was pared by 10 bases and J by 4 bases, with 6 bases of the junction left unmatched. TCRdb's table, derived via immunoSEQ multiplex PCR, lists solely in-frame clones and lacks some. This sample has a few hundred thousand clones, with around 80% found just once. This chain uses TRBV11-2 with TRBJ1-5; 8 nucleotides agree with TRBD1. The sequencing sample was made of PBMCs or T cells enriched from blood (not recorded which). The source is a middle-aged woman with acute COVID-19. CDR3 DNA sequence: TGTGCCACCAAGGACAGGGCGAATCAGCCCCAGCATTTT. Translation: CATKDRANQPQHF.